This T cell receptor (beta chain) was sequenced for a study of T cells in Graves' hyperthyroidism and ophthalmopathy. About the research overall: Prior to any treatment, at the point of initial diagnosis, peripheral blood was collected. Study-level findings and limits: Ophthalmopathy onset followed model prediction by a median roughly 6 months.

As regards this clonotype: The antigen is undetermined.

Patients aged 18 to 65 had newly diagnosed hyperthyroidism lasting under 2 months. Diagnoses rested on clinical symptoms, serum thyroxine and TRAb, thyroid ultrasound and orbital computed tomography. The TCR beta CDR3 regions underwent amplification using RNA transcripts as the source. The TCR CDR3 was amplified in a first-round RT-PCR using the HTBI primer set. TCRdb reanalysed the multiplex PCR reads using MiXCR and keeps one entry per CDR3 protein. The repertoire holds around 700,000 distinct CDR3 sequences, with roughly 32% as singletons. The CDR3 is 14 residues long. CDR1 and CDR2 (germline): SQVTM, ANQGSEA. The germline V and J ends were trimmed by 6 bases and 2 bases, with 13 bases remaining between them.

Sequencing was done on a sample of blood. The V and J genes are TRBV29-1 and TRBJ1-4, with a weak D call TRBD1 (5 bases). The clonotype comes from a woman in her thirties or forties with Graves' hyperthyroidism. DNA of the CDR3: TGCAGCGTCGTCGGGGGATCGACTAATGAAAAACTGTTTTTT. It specifies CSVVGGSTNEKLFF.